This T cell receptor beta chain was observed in a study of blood T cell repertoires in COVID-19. Study context: Donors in the United States, Italy and Spain gave samples during acute or convalescent COVID-19.

Data came from immunoSEQ multiplex PCR; TCRdb stores just in-frame clones and leaves some out. This table holds 150,000 to 200,000 clones, roughly 86% found once. CDR3 size: 17 residues. The germline V and J ends were trimmed by 2 bases and 8 bases, with 21 bases remaining between them. Looked up from germline, CDR1 is LNHDA and CDR2 is SQIVND (reference sequence). The clonotype comes from a man in his 70s with acute or convalescent COVID-19. The rearrangement uses TRBV19 and TRBJ1-4; perhaps TRBD1 as D (6 bases). The sample comprised peripheral blood. Written as DNA, the CDR3 is TGTGCCAGTAGTATAAGGGGGATAAGGGTCGGGGACGAAAAACTGTTTTTT. Translating gives CASSIRGIRVGDEKLFF. The full variable domain, in which reference TRBV19 and TRBJ1-4 provide the parts outside the CDR3, is DGGITQSPKYLFRKEGQNVTLSCEQNLNHDAMYWYRQDPGQGLRLIYYSQIVNDFQKGDIAEGYSVSREKKESFPLTVTSAQKNPTAFYLCASSIRGIRVGDEKLFFGSGTQLSVL.